These 17 T cell receptor beta chains share one sample of origin, sequenced in a study of blood T cell repertoires in COVID-19. Sequencing used immunoSEQ multiplex PCR; TCRdb keeps in-frame clones, though not all of them. The data show around 100,000 clones, around 79% seen once. Sequenced sample: peripheral blood. The receptors come from a man aged 70-80 years with active or convalescent COVID-19.

As concerns this clone: Mismatch with germline at one junction end may stem from a read error. The chain employs TRBV28 and TRBJ1-1; 9 bases are shared with TRBD1. Germline values: CDR1 MDHEN, CDR2 SYDVKM. The CDR3 is 11 residues long. CDR3 nucleotide sequence: TGTGCCAGCAGTCCGGGACAGGGCCCGCTCTTT. Residues: CASSPGQGPLF.

A single count supports this clone. The chain employs TRBV7-2 and TRBJ1-3; tentative D call: TRBD1 (5 bases). The V gene's germline CDR1 is SGHTA and CDR2 FQGNSA. V was cut by 7 bases and J by 2 bases, with 15 bases left in between. CDR3 length equals 15 residues. In DNA, the CDR3 is TGTGCCAGCACACCGCAGCGGGGGGCTGGAAACACCATATATTTT. Its protein product is CASTPQRGAGNTIYF.

The rearrangement joins TRBV19 to TRBJ2-7, with D perhaps TRBD1 (5 bases). In germline, CDR1 is LNHDA, CDR2 SQIVND (reference sequence). The V end was cut by 5 bases, the J end by 0 bases, with 11 bases between. The CDR3 runs to 14 residues. The CDR3 coding sequence is TGTGCCAGTAGTCTCGACAGTTTCTCCTACGAGCAGTACTTC. Its protein is CASSLDSFSYEQYF.

This clone has a single count. CDR3 nucleotides: TGCGCCAGCAGCCCCGGGGGGAGGGGCGCCTATGGCTACACCTTC. It codes for CASSPGGRGAYGYTF. The rearrangement joins TRBV5-1 to TRBJ1-2; D is perhaps TRBD1 (5 bases). The V end lost 4 bases, the J end lost 4 bases, and 17 bases lay between the germline ends. The CDR3 runs to 15 residues. In germline, CDR1 is SGHRS, CDR2 YFSETQ.

V and J are TRBV5-1 and TRBJ1-2; 7 nucleotides align to TRBD1. V shed 4 bases, J shed 4 bases, and the junction held 16 bases outside the gene matches. The CDR3 covers 17 residues. Germline V lookup: CDR1 SGHRS, CDR2 YFSETQ. CDR3 in amino acids: CASSVSPGQRRVYGYTF. In DNA form, the CDR3 reads TGCGCCAGCAGCGTATCCCCGGGACAGCGGAGGGTCTATGGCTACACCTTC.

The chain has TRBV9 and TRBJ2-1, with 8 bases aligning to TRBD1. The CDR3 consists of 15 residues. J lost 5 bases, V lost 4 bases, and 8 bases had no gene match. Germline V gives CDR1 SGDLS, CDR2 YYNGEE. CDR3 DNA sequence: TGTGCCAGCAGCAGGTGGACAGGGCGGAACAATGAGCAGTTCTTC. Translating it yields CASSRWTGRNNEQFF.

There are a few counts of this clone. The V and J genes are TRBV24-1 and TRBJ1-1; D remains unclear. Germline values: CDR1 KGHDR, CDR2 SFDVKD. There are 14 residues in the CDR3. Trimming removed 4 bases at V and 2 bases at J, with 10 bases between. The CDR3 spells CATSDEDSNTEAFF. The CDR3 region has the DNA TGTGCCACCAGTGACGAGGATTCCAACACTGAAGCTTTCTTT.

This chain uses TRBV19 with TRBJ1-1; possibly TRBD1 for D (6 bases). From germline, CDR1 is LNHDA and CDR2 SQIVND (reference sequence). The CDR3 totals 16 residues. V lost 7 bases, J lost 5 bases, and 23 bases lay in between. CDR3 nucleotide sequence: TGTGCCAGTACCCCGCGTCGGGGAGGGGGTGAAACTGAAGCTTTCTTT. Translating it yields CASTPRRGGGETEAFF.

The V gene is TRBV5-1, the J gene TRBJ1-2; the match to TRBD1 covers 9 bases. The V gene's germline CDR1 is SGHRS and CDR2 YFSETQ. The ends lost 0 bases at V and 2 bases at J; junction bases unmatched: 5. The CDR3 has 16 residues. The CDR3 region has the DNA TGCGCCAGCAGCTTGGTGGGACAGGGTACCAACTATGGCTACACCTTC. This gives the protein CASSLVGQGTNYGYTF. Full variable domain (missing parts from reference TRBV5-1 and TRBJ1-2): KAGVTQTPRYLIKTRGQQVTLSCSPISGHRSVSWYQQTPGQGLQFLFEYFSETQRNKGNFPGRFSGRQFSNSRSEMNVSTLELGDSALYLCASSLVGQGTNYGYTFGSGTRLTVV.

The chain combines TRBV6-1 with TRBJ2-3, with 11 bases identical to TRBD2. Germline V lookup: CDR1 MNHNS, CDR2 SASEGT. Trimming cost V 4 bases and J 5 bases; bases outside gene matches: 8. The CDR3 contains 16 residues. The CDR3 reads CASSVLSGGAKDTQYF. The CDR3 bases are TGTGCCAGCAGTGTCCTTAGCGGGGGGGCCAAAGATACGCAGTATTTT.

The chain has TRBV27 and TRBJ2-1; D gene unclear. Trimming removed 2 bases from V and 1 base from J, with 12 bases in between. This CDR3 region has 16 residues. Germline CDR1 MNHEY, CDR2 SMNVEV (reference sequence). The CDR3: CASSLEASLSYNEQFF. The CDR3 DNA is TGTGCCAGCAGTTTAGAGGCCTCCCTATCCTACAATGAGCAGTTCTTC.

The V call is TRBV5-4, the J call TRBJ2-7, with D maybe TRBD2 (5 bases). V lost 2 bases, J lost 7 bases, and 16 bases lay in between. The length of the CDR3 is 14 residues. The germline V gene has CDR1 SGHNT and CDR2 YYREEE (reference sequence). The CDR3 loop is CASSLWTPRAEQYF. The DNA of the CDR3 is TGTGCCAGCAGCTTATGGACTCCGAGAGCGGAGCAGTACTTC.

In DNA, the CDR3 is TGCGCCAGCAGCCAAGGGGCAGGGGGAAACACCATATATTTT. Protein sequence: CASSQGAGGNTIYF. This sequence joins TRBV4-1 and TRBJ1-3; TRBD1 might be the D (5 bases). CDR1 is MGHRA, CDR2 YSYEKL, per germline. V was clipped by 1 base and J by 4 bases, with 8 bases between them. This CDR3 region has 14 residues.

This chain uses TRBV5-6 with TRBJ1-1; 9 nucleotides match TRBD1. Germline trimming cut 0 bases from V and 6 bases from J; bases unmatched to any gene: 12. Germline lookup yields CDR1 SGHDT and CDR2 YYEEEE. The length of the CDR3 is 17 residues. The CDR3 reads CASSLEVGTGIFSEAFF. The CDR3 DNA follows: TGTGCCAGCAGCTTGGAAGTTGGGACAGGGATTTTTTCTGAAGCTTTCTTT.

The rearrangement joins TRBV19 to TRBJ2-1; TRBD2 matches at 9 bases. CDR3 length: 15 amino acids. V lost 5 bases, J lost 2 bases, and 4 bases stayed unmatched. Germline assignment: CDR1 LNHDA and CDR2 SQIVND (reference sequence). This CDR3 reads CASSLRGGTYNEQFF. CDR3 coding DNA: TGTGCCAGTAGTTTGCGGGGGGGTACCTACAATGAGCAGTTCTTC.

The rearrangement links TRBV5-5 to TRBJ1-5; 9 nucleotides line up with TRBD1. The CDR3 extends over 17 amino acids. The V segment lost 5 bases and the J segment 0 bases; nucleotides outside the gene matches: 9. Germline V gives CDR1 SGHKS, CDR2 YYEKEE (reference sequence). The CDR3 protein is CASSAGTGLYSNQPQHF. CDR3 DNA sequence: TGTGCCAGCAGTGCCGGGACAGGGCTATATAGCAATCAGCCCCAGCATTTT. Based on the CDR3 plus reference TRBV5-5 and TRBJ1-5, the full variable domain is DAGVTQSPTHLIKTRGQQVTLRCSPISGHKSVSWYQQVLGQGPQFIFQYYEKEERGRGNFPDRFSARQFPNYSSELNVNALLLGDSALYLCASSAGTGLYSNQPQHFGDGTRLSIL.

The chain joins TRBV10-1 to TRBJ1-2; 11 nucleotides line up with TRBD1. The V gene end was trimmed by 6 bases and the J gene end by 6 bases; junction bases not matched to a gene: 0. Germline CDR1 and CDR2: WNHNN and SYGVQD (reference sequence). The CDR3 spans 12 residues. CDR3 DNA: TGCGCCAGCAGGGGACAGGGGGATGGCTACACCTTC. It encodes CASRGQGDGYTF.